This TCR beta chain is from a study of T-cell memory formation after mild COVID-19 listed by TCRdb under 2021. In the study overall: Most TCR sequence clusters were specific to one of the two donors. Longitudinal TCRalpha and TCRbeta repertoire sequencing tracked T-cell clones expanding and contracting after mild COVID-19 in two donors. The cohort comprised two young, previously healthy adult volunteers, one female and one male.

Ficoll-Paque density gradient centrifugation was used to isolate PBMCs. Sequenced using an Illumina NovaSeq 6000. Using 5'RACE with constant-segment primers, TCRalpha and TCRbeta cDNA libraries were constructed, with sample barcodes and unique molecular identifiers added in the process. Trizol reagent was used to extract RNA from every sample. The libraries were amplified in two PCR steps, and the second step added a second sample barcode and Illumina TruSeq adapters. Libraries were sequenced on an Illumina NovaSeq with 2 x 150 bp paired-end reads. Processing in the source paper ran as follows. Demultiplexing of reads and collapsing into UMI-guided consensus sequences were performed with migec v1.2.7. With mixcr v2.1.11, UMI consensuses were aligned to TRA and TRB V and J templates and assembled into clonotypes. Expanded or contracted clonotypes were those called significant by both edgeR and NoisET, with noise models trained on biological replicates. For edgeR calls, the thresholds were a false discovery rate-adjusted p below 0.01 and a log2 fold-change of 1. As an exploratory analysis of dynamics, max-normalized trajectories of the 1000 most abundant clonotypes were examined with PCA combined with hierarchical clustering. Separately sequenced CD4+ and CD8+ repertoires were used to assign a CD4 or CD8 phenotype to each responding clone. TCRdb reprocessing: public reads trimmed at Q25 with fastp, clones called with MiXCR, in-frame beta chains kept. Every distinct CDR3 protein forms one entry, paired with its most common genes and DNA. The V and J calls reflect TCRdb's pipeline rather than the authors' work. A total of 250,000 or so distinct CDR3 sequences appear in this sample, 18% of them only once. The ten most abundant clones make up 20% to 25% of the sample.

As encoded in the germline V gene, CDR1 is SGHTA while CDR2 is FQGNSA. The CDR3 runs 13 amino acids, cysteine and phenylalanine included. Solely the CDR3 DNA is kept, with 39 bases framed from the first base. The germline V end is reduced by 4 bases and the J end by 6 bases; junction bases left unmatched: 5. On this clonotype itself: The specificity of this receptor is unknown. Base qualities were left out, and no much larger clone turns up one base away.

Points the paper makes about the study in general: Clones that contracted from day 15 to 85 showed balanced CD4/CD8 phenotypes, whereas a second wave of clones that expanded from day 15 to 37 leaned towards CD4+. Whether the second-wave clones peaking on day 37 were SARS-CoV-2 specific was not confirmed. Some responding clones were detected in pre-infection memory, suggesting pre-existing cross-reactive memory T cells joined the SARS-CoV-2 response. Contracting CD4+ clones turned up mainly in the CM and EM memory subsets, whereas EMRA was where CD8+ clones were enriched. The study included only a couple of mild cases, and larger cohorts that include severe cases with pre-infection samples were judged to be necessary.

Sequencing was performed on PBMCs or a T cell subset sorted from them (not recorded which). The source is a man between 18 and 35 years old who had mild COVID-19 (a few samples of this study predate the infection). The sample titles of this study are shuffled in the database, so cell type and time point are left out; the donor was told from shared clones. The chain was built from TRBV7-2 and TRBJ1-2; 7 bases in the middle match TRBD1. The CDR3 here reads CASSSDRRNGYTF. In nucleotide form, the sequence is TGTGCCAGCAGCTCGGACAGGCGTAATGGCTACACCTTC.